This entry describes one T cell receptor beta chain. There are 15 residues in the CDR3. V dropped 5 bases and J dropped 7 bases, with 18 bases sitting between them. Germline V gives CDR1 LNHDA, CDR2 SQIVND (reference sequence). These data come from a study of blood T cell repertoires in COVID-19. Study background: The analysed material was cDNA or gDNA that came from T cells, B-cell-depleted T cells, or PBMCs.

Assay used: immunoSEQ multiplex PCR; TCRdb lists only in-frame clones, some missing. The table lists fewer than 250,000 clones, roughly nine tenths of them singletons. The chain joins TRBV19 to TRBJ1-5; TRBD1 might be the D (5 bases). The sequence was obtained from a man in his sixties with COVID-19, enrolled during active disease. The material sequenced was peripheral blood. The CDR3 sequence is CASSEQTGTFQPQHF. Here the CDR3 DNA reads TGTGCCAGTAGTGAACAAACAGGAACTTTCCAGCCCCAGCATTTT.